The 27 T cell receptor beta chains in this list originate from one sample, sequenced in a study of blood T cell repertoires in COVID-19. Only in-frame clones appear in the TCRdb table, and some are missing; sequencing was by immunoSEQ multiplex PCR. The repertoire includes 200,000 to 250,000 clones, 92% of them detected once, and around 0.84% sits in the top ten. Material: peripheral blood. The receptors derive from a man aged 55 to 69 with COVID-19, enrolled during active disease.

This chain joins TRBV19 and TRBJ1-5; TRBD1 matches 9 bases. The CDR3 runs 17 residues. After removal of 4 bases from V and 1 base from J, the junction contained 8 bases not matched to a gene. Germline V gene lookup returns CDR1 LNHDA and CDR2 SQIVND (reference sequence). The CDR3 sequence is CASSNLQGAGSNQPQHF. CDR3 nucleotide sequence: TGTGCCAGTAGTAACCTACAGGGGGCGGGAAGCAATCAGCCCCAGCATTTT.

J is TRBJ2-7 and V is TRBV7-2, with 8 bases identical to TRBD1. Germline lookup yields CDR1 SGHTA and CDR2 FQGNSA. V trimming: 2 bases; J trimming: 4 bases; junction bases outside the gene matches: 7. The CDR3 consists of 15 residues. The CDR3 loop reads CASSLSQGAQYEQYF. In DNA form, the CDR3 reads TGTGCCAGCAGCTTAAGCCAGGGGGCGCAGTACGAGCAGTACTTC. The entire variable domain, with the rest obtained from reference TRBV7-2 and TRBJ2-7, is as follows: GAGVSQSPSNKVTEKGKDVELRCDPISGHTALYWYRQSLGQGLEFLIYFQGNSAPDKSGLPSDRFSAERTGGSVSTLTIQRTQQEDSAVYLCASSLSQGAQYEQYFGPGTRLTVT.

V usage is TRBV9 and J usage is TRBJ1-6, with 9 nucleotides matching TRBD1. CDR3 size: 16 residues. V lost 1 base, J lost 6 bases, and 5 bases stayed unmatched. The germline gives CDR1 SGDLS, CDR2 YYNGEE. CDR3 sequence reads: CASSVPQDRGNSPLHF. Here the CDR3 DNA reads TGTGCCAGCAGCGTACCACAGGACAGGGGTAATTCACCCCTCCACTTT.

This chain uses TRBV5-1 with TRBJ1-1; TRBD1 matches 8 bases. Germline CDR1 SGHRS, CDR2 YFSETQ. With 4 bases clipped from V and 7 bases from J, the junction kept 9 bases outside the gene matches. This CDR3 contains 14 residues. The CDR3 bases are TGCGCCAGCAGCCTGGACAGGGCCAGGAGTGAAGCTTTCTTT. Protein: CASSLDRARSEAFF. Full variable domain (rest looked up from reference TRBV5-1 and TRBJ1-1): KAGVTQTPRYLIKTRGQQVTLSCSPISGHRSVSWYQQTPGQGLQFLFEYFSETQRNKGNFPGRFSGRQFSNSRSEMNVSTLELGDSALYLCASSLDRARSEAFFGQGTRLTVV.

This clone was counted once. The V gene is TRBV5-1, the J gene TRBJ1-3; D is unclear. The ends were cut back, 0 bases at V and 0 bases at J, with 7 bases in the middle. This CDR3 spans 15 amino acids. Germline V gene sequence: CDR1 SGHRS, CDR2 YFSETQ. DNA for the CDR3: TGCGCCAGCAGCTTGGATGGGAGCTCTGGAAACACCATATATTTT. Translated: CASSLDGSSGNTIYF.

CDR3 residues: CATTTAPSGGVTDTQYF. The CDR3 DNA reads TGCGCCACCACTACGGCCCCTAGCGGCGGGGTCACAGATACGCAGTATTTT. This sequence joins TRBV5-1 and TRBJ2-3, with 7 bases identical to TRBD2. The CDR3 extends over 17 amino acids. With V trimmed by 9 bases and J by 2 bases, 18 bases remained unmatched. CDR1 SGHRS and CDR2 YFSETQ come from the germline V gene.

The genes are TRBV18 and TRBJ1-1; no reliable D call. Trimming removed 3 bases at V and 7 bases at J, with 9 bases between. The CDR3 extends over 12 amino acids. Germline CDR1 and CDR2: KGHSH and LQKENI. In DNA form, the CDR3 reads TGTGCCAGCTCACCTGATCGGGATGAAGCTTTCTTT. Amino acid sequence: CASSPDRDEAFF. Complete variable domain (other parts from reference TRBV18 and TRBJ1-1): NAGVMQNPRHLVRRRGQEARLRCSPMKGHSHVYWYRQLPEEGLKFMVYLQKENIIDESGMPKERFSAEFPKEGPSILRIQQVVRGDSAAYFCASSPDRDEAFFGQGTRLTVV.

This chain joins TRBV27 and TRBJ2-7, with 12 bases fitting TRBD2. CDR1 and CDR2 from the germline V gene are MNHEY and SMNVEV (reference sequence). CDR3 size: 18 residues. V shed 6 bases, J shed 1 base, and the junction held 13 bases outside the gene matches. The CDR3 region has the DNA TGTGCCAGCAGCCCGAGGACTAGCGGGGCGCTTATATCCTACGAGCAGTACTTC. Protein product: CASSPRTSGALISYEQYF.

The chain is built from TRBV5-8 and TRBJ2-3; 9 nucleotides align to TRBD1. CDR3 size: 19 residues. Germline assignment: CDR1 SGHTS and CDR2 YDEGEE. Trimming at V came to 4 bases and at J to 3 bases, leaving 18 bases not matched to a gene. The CDR3 sequence: CASSPHHSAGTGKTDTQYF. The CDR3 DNA reads as TGTGCCAGCAGCCCGCATCACAGCGCGGGGACAGGGAAAACAGATACGCAGTATTTT. Drawing the rest from reference TRBV5-8 and TRBJ2-3, the complete variable domain is EAGVTQSPTHLIKTRGQQATLRCSPISGHTSVYWYQQALGLGLQFLLWYDEGEERNRGNFPPRFSGRQFPNYSSELNVNALELEDSALYLCASSPHHSAGTGKTDTQYFGPGTRLTVL.

The V gene is TRBV7-8, the J gene TRBJ2-7, with TRBD2 matching over 9 bases. The germline V gene has CDR1 SGHVS and CDR2 FQNEAQ. This CDR3 is built from 15 residues. V lost 5 bases, J lost 2 bases, and 7 bases stayed unmatched. The CDR3 coding sequence is TGTGCCAGCAGCCCCCAGCGGGGGGTACCCTACGAGCAGTACTTC. It is translated as CASSPQRGVPYEQYF. Full variable domain (missing parts from reference TRBV7-8 and TRBJ2-7): GAGVSQSPRYKVAKRGQDVALRCDPISGHVSLFWYQQALGQGPEFLTYFQNEAQLDKSGLPSDRFFAERPEGSVSTLKIQRTQQEDSAVYLCASSPQRGVPYEQYFGPGTRLTVT.

The CDR3 DNA reads TGTGCCAGCAGTTTGGTGGCAGGGGACGGCTACACCTTC. It encodes CASSLVAGDGYTF. This chain links TRBV12-3 or TRBV12-4 with TRBJ1-2; possibly TRBD1 for D (6 bases). The CDR3 length is 13 residues. V was pared by 3 bases and J by 8 bases, with 13 bases between.

V gene TRBV27 combines with J gene TRBJ2-7, with a possible D match to TRBD1 (6 bases). Between the trimmed V and J ends, which lost 6 bases and 2 bases, there was a span of 17 bases. The CDR3 is 15 amino acids. Germline V gene lookup returns CDR1 MNHEY and CDR2 SMNVEV (reference sequence). The CDR3: CASRAGGPPTYEQYF. The DNA for the CDR3 is TGTGCCAGCAGAGCTGGGGGCCCCCCCACCTACGAGCAGTACTTC.

The CDR3 DNA is TGTGCCAGCAGTGAATATGTGGGTACTAGTAAGCAGTACTTC. Residues: CASSEYVGTSKQYF. The gene calls are TRBV2 and TRBJ2-7, with D tentatively TRBD2 (5 bases). Per the germline V gene, CDR1 is SNHLY and CDR2 is FYNNEI. The CDR3 sequence is 14 residues long. Trimming stripped 2 bases from V and 8 bases from J, with 16 bases between.

The CDR3 DNA follows: TGTGCCACCAGTGCCTCGGGACAGAAATTACAAGAGACCCAGTACTTC. Translation gives CATSASGQKLQETQYF. The J gene is TRBJ2-5, the V gene TRBV24-1; 7 bases fit TRBD1. The CDR3 consists of 16 residues. Germline CDR1 KGHDR, CDR2 SFDVKD. V was pared by 5 bases and J by 2 bases, with 10 bases of the junction left unmatched.

The chain combines TRBV6-5 with TRBJ1-3, with D possibly TRBD1 on 6 matching bases. The CDR3 runs to 16 residues. Trimming left V 0 bases short and J 4 bases short, with 13 bases between. Germline CDR1 reads MNHEY; CDR2 reads SVGAGI. CDR3 sequence: CASSYSQSGAGNTIYF. The CDR3, as DNA: TGTGCCAGCAGTTACTCCCAATCAGGGGCAGGAAACACCATATATTTT.

The chain is built from TRBV3-1 (or the pseudogene TRBV3-2) and TRBJ2-7; no clear D. The CDR3 is 11 residues long. V shed 4 bases and J shed 9 bases, with 10 bases lying between them. CDR1 and CDR2 (germline): LGHDT, YNNKEL (reference sequence). CDR3 sequence reads: CASSLQAVQYF. The CDR3 DNA follows: TGTGCCAGCAGCCTTCAGGCCGTGCAGTACTTC.

The chain combines TRBV18 with TRBJ1-5; 7 bases align to TRBD1. V dropped 4 bases and J dropped 2; count of bases not matched to a gene: 14. This CDR3 is built from 18 residues. Germline assignment: CDR1 KGHSH and CDR2 LQKENI. The chain's CDR3 is CASSLQGTLWGGNQPQHF. CDR3 nucleotide sequence: TGTGCCAGCTCACTACAGGGGACCCTATGGGGCGGCAATCAGCCCCAGCATTTT. The complete variable domain, with remaining parts taken from reference TRBV18 and TRBJ1-5, reads NAGVMQNPRHLVRRRGQEARLRCSPMKGHSHVYWYRQLPEEGLKFMVYLQKENIIDESGMPKERFSAEFPKEGPSILRIQQVVRGDSAAYFCASSLQGTLWGGNQPQHFGDGTRLSIL.

The chain uses TRBV27 and TRBJ1-2; maybe TRBD1 (5 bases). The CDR3 consists of 13 residues. Germline-derived CDR1 and CDR2 are MNHEY and SMNVEV (reference sequence). Trimming shortened V by 3 bases and J by 5 bases, and 10 bases separated the two germline ends. CDR3 sequence reads: CASSFDRKYGYTF. CDR3 nucleotide sequence: TGTGCCAGCAGTTTCGACAGAAAGTATGGCTACACCTTC.

V usage is TRBV19 and J usage is TRBJ2-2; 12 bases match TRBD2. This CDR3 is built from 17 residues. The V gene end was trimmed by 5 bases and the J gene end by 7 bases; junction bases not matched to a gene: 11. Germline V gene data show CDR1 as LNHDA and CDR2 as SQIVND (reference sequence). CDR3 residues: CASSPLAGGRMGGELFF. The CDR3 DNA is TGTGCCAGTAGTCCCCTAGCGGGGGGGCGAATGGGCGGGGAGCTGTTTTTT.

The gene calls are TRBV5-1 and TRBJ2-1; 11 nucleotides agree with TRBD2. Germline V gene data show CDR1 as SGHRS and CDR2 as YFSETQ. The CDR3 has 14 residues. V was pared by 4 bases and J by 8 bases, with 5 bases of the junction left unmatched. CDR3 sequence: CASSPAGLADEQFF. The CDR3 DNA is TGCGCCAGCAGCCCGGCGGGACTAGCGGATGAGCAGTTCTTC.

This clone turned up a few times. The chain is built from TRBV7-3 and TRBJ1-4; a weak D match, TRBD1 (6 bases). This CDR3 contains 16 residues. V gave up 3 bases and J gave up 6 bases, with 17 bases separating them. In germline, CDR1 is SGHTA, CDR2 FQGTGA. CDR3 in amino acids: CASSLVTGWRYEKLFF. The CDR3, as DNA: TGTGCCAGCAGCTTGGTCACAGGGTGGAGGTATGAAAAACTGTTTTTT.

V and J are TRBV7-8 and TRBJ2-7; tentatively, D is TRBD2 (5 bases). The CDR3 runs to 12 residues. Germline CDR1 reads SGHVS; CDR2 reads FQNEAQ. V lost 5 bases and J lost 4, with 9 bases in between. Here the CDR3 reads CASSHEGYEQYF. The CDR3, as DNA: TGTGCCAGCAGCCATGAGGGATACGAGCAGTACTTC.

The chain uses TRBV4-3 and TRBJ1-3; 9 bases are a match to TRBD1. The germline gives CDR1 LGHNA, CDR2 YSLEER. V shed 4 bases, J shed 0 bases, and the junction held 4 bases outside the gene matches. This CDR3 region has 16 residues. The CDR3 nucleotides are TGCGCCAGCAGCCGCGGACAGGGGATCTCTGGAAACACCATATATTTT. Its translation: CASSRGQGISGNTIYF.

This CDR3 is CASETGLSGANVLTF. The CDR3 DNA is TGTGCCAGTGAGACAGGCCTCTCTGGGGCCAACGTCCTGACTTTC. The V call is TRBV19, the J call TRBJ2-6; D might be TRBD1 (6 bases). The CDR3 is made up of 15 amino acids. V lost 8 bases to trimming and J lost 0 bases, with 11 bases between them. Looked up from germline, CDR1 is LNHDA and CDR2 is SQIVND (reference sequence).

This chain joins TRBV9 and TRBJ1-5, with D perhaps matching TRBD1 (5 bases). From germline, CDR1 is SGDLS and CDR2 YYNGEE. The CDR3 is made up of 16 amino acids. The germline V and J ends were trimmed by 2 bases and 0 bases, with 12 bases remaining between them. The CDR3 region is CASSVDAGGSNQPQHF. DNA for the CDR3: TGTGCCAGCAGCGTCGATGCCGGGGGTAGCAATCAGCCCCAGCATTTT.

This clone was observed once. CDR3 DNA sequence: TGTGCCAGCTCACCGAATGGAGGCGAGCAGTACTTC. It codes for CASSPNGGEQYF. V gene TRBV18 combines with J gene TRBJ2-7; tentative D call: TRBD2 (5 bases). This CDR3 region has 12 residues. Germline assignment: CDR1 KGHSH and CDR2 LQKENI. Trimming took off 3 bases at V and 6 bases at J, with 9 bases between the two ends.

This clone was seen a single time. This chain joins TRBV6-5 and TRBJ1-1; perhaps TRBD1 as D (6 bases). The CDR3 sequence is 14 residues long. CDR1 and CDR2 from the germline V gene are MNHEY and SVGAGI. Between the trimmed V and J ends, which lost 2 bases and 1 base, there was a span of 8 bases. The CDR3 loop reads CASSYGGGNTEAFF. CDR3 DNA sequence: TGTGCCAGCAGTTACGGGGGCGGGAACACTGAAGCTTTCTTT.